This T cell receptor (beta chain) was recorded in a study of breast tumors, draining lymph nodes, adjacent tissues. Broader study findings: Tumor repertoires ranked between lymph nodes and nontumor tissue in diversity, with V and J gene preferences. Most tumor T cells seemingly derive from lymph node, then expand in tumor.

Using its own MiXCR run on the multiplex PCR reads, TCRdb lists one record per CDR3 protein. This sample has 200,000 to 300,000 distinct CDR3 sequences, with 30% found just once. Breast cancer patients provided tissue from their axillary draining lymph nodes. This CDR3 is built from 16 residues. V lost 4 bases to trimming and J lost 2 bases, with 15 bases between them. Per germline, CDR1 SGHRS and CDR2 YFSETQ. With respect to this clonotype: Its antigen is unidentified. This may arise from a read error, as a much more abundant clone is one base away.

The sequence was collected from a female donor with breast cancer. Some clones in this sample may be carry-over from other donors' samples. The V and J genes are TRBV5-1 and TRBJ1-4, with D unclear. Sequencing was performed on axillary lymph node tissue. The CDR3 reads CASSLTQDGTNEKLFF. The CDR3 bases are TGCGCCAGCAGCCTTACCCAGGATGGGACTAATGAAAAACTGTTTTTT.